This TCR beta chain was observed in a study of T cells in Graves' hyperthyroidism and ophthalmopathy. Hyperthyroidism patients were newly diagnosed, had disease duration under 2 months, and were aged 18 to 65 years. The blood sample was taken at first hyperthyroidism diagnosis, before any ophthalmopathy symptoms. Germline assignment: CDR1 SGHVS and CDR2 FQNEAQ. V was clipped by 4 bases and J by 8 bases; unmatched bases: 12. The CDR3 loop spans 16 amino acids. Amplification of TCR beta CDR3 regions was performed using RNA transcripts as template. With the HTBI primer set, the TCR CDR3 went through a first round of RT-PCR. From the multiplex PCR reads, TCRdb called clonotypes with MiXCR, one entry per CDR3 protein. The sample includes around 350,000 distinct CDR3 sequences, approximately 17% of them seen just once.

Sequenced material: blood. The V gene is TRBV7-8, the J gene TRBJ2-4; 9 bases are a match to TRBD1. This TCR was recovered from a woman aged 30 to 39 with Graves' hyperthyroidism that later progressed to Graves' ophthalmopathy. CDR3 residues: CASSYQPGQGGYIQYF. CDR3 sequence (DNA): TGTGCCAGCAGCTACCAACCGGGACAGGGAGGTTACATTCAGTACTTC.